Below are 26 T cell receptor beta chains sequenced from a single sample in a study of shared clonotypes between healthy human individuals. Assay used: immunoSEQ multiplex PCR; TCRdb lists only in-frame clones, some missing. The sample contains 1.4 million to 1.5 million clones, roughly 97% of which appear only once. The sequenced material came from naive CD4+ T cells sorted from blood. Subset: CD45RA+ positively selected. These receptors all come from a man younger than 40 in good health.

The CDR3 loop is CASSESHAPGNTIYF. Written as DNA, the CDR3 is TGTGCCAGCAGTGAGAGTCACGCACCCGGAAACACCATATATTTT. The J gene is TRBJ1-3, the V gene TRBV6-1; no clear D. Trimming pared 3 bases from V and 4 bases from J, leaving 13 bases between. CDR3 length: 15 residues. From germline, CDR1 is MNHNS and CDR2 SASEGT.

The chain combines TRBV7-2 with TRBJ1-2; 9 bases line up with TRBD1. Germline CDR1 and CDR2: SGHTA and FQGNSA. With V trimmed by 5 bases and J by 4 bases, 8 bases remained unmatched. This CDR3 has 15 amino acids. CDR3 bases: TGTGCCAGCAGCAAGAGACAGGGGGTGAGCTATGGCTACACCTTC. It translates to CASSKRQGVSYGYTF.

This chain connects TRBV10-1 to TRBJ2-1; 7 positions agree with TRBD1. Per the germline V gene, CDR1 is WNHNN and CDR2 is SYGVQD (reference sequence). The junction had 6 bases not matched to a gene; V was cut back by 0 bases and J by 4 bases. The length of the CDR3 is 16 residues. For the CDR3, the DNA is TGCGCCAGCAGTGAGTCGGCCGGACAGGTTTACAATGAGCAGTTCTTC. This sequence encodes CASSESAGQVYNEQFF.

A remark on this clone: At the DNA level, this CDR3 is encoded by other sequences in the same sample as well. The chain uses TRBV28 and TRBJ1-1; no clear D gene. The CDR3 totals 12 residues. V was pared by 2 bases and J by 5 bases, with 6 bases between. Germline CDR1 MDHEN, CDR2 SYDVKM. CDR3 bases: TGTGCCAGCAGTTTAGCAGGAACTGAAGCTTTCTTT. This translates into CASSLAGTEAFF.

The genes are TRBV7-2 and TRBJ2-7; possibly TRBD2 for D (6 bases). The CDR3 consists of 16 residues. The germline V gene encodes CDR1 SGHTA and CDR2 FQGNSA. Trimming left V 7 bases short and J 0 bases short, with 19 bases between. Written as DNA, the CDR3 is TGTGCCAGCACCGACCGCCCCCTAGCGCTCTCCTACGAGCAGTACTTC. It is translated as CASTDRPLALSYEQYF.

On this clone: Different DNA sequences within this sample yield the same CDR3. This chain uses TRBV18 with TRBJ2-7, with a tentative D call TRBD2 (5 bases). This CDR3 is built from 14 residues. Germline values: CDR1 KGHSH, CDR2 LQKENI. V lost 0 bases and J lost 3, with 9 bases in between. CDR3 sequence reads: CASSPPDSLYEQYF. In DNA form, the CDR3 reads TGTGCCAGCTCACCACCGGACTCGCTCTACGAGCAGTACTTC.

V and J are TRBV15 and TRBJ1-1, with D uncertain. The germline CDR1 and CDR2 sequences are LNHNV and YYDKDF (reference sequence). The CDR3 is 14 amino acids. Trimming took off 3 bases at V and 11 bases at J, with 19 bases between the two ends. The CDR3: CATSSQLGPGDAFF. The DNA of the CDR3 is TGTGCCACCAGCAGCCAACTCGGACCGGGTGATGCTTTCTTT.

The rearrangement links TRBV15 to TRBJ2-4; 8 bases are shared with TRBD2. Trimming took 5 bases from V and 0 from J; bases not matched to a gene: 6. CDR1 and CDR2 from the germline V gene are LNHNV and YYDKDF (reference sequence). The CDR3 loop spans 16 amino acids. The CDR3 nucleotides read TGTGCCACCAGCCCGGGAGGGGCGCTAGCCAAAAACATTCAGTACTTC. Its protein product is CATSPGGALAKNIQYF.

The chain carries TRBV5-1 and TRBJ1-1, with 7 nucleotides matching TRBD1. CDR3 size: 13 residues. The germline CDR1 and CDR2 sequences are SGHRS and YFSETQ. With V trimmed by 0 bases and J by 9 bases, 5 bases remained unmatched. The CDR3 region has the DNA TGCGCCAGCAGCTTGGAAACGGGACAGAAAGCTTTCTTT. This sequence encodes CASSLETGQKAFF.

The chain has TRBV5-1 and TRBJ2-5; no clear D. V gave up 0 bases and J gave up 7 bases, with 19 bases separating them. The CDR3 extends over 16 amino acids. Per germline, CDR1 SGHRS and CDR2 YFSETQ. The CDR3, as DNA: TGCGCCAGCAGCTTGGGGGGTTTGACGACTTCTCGGACCCAGTACTTC. Its translation is CASSLGGLTTSRTQYF. The full variable domain, with the rest looked up from reference TRBV5-1 and TRBJ2-5, is KAGVTQTPRYLIKTRGQQVTLSCSPISGHRSVSWYQQTPGQGLQFLFEYFSETQRNKGNFPGRFSGRQFSNSRSEMNVSTLELGDSALYLCASSLGGLTTSRTQYFGPGTRLLVL.

The V and J genes are TRBV6-1 and TRBJ2-7; 12 bases are shared with TRBD2. Germline V gene data show CDR1 as MNHNS and CDR2 as SASEGT. The CDR3 length is 15 residues. Trimming cost V 4 bases and J 3 bases; bases outside gene matches: 4. DNA of the CDR3: TGTGCCAGCAGTGGGACTAGCGGGATTGTCTACGAGCAGTACTTC. It codes for CASSGTSGIVYEQYF.

This rearrangement joins TRBV5-1 to TRBJ2-7, with D maybe TRBD1 (6 bases). The CDR3 contains 14 residues. Per the germline V gene, CDR1 is SGHRS and CDR2 is YFSETQ. Trimming removed 2 bases from V and 2 bases from J, with 11 bases in between. CDR3: CASSFSGVTYEQYF. The CDR3 bases are TGCGCCAGCAGCTTTTCAGGGGTGACCTACGAGCAGTACTTC.

The rearrangement links TRBV5-4 to TRBJ2-5; D is unresolved. CDR1 is SGHNT and CDR2 is YYREEE in the germline V gene (reference sequence). Trimming removed 3 bases at V and 2 bases at J, with 11 bases between. There are 14 residues in the CDR3. CDR3 in DNA: TGTGCCAGCAGCTCTCGCGGCATACAAGAGACCCAGTACTTC. Translating gives CASSSRGIQETQYF.

This rearrangement joins TRBV7-2 to TRBJ1-2, with 9 bases lining up with TRBD1. The J segment lost 5 bases and the V segment lost 6 bases, leaving 7 bases of the junction unmatched. This CDR3 is 14 amino acids long. In germline, CDR1 is SGHTA, CDR2 FQGNSA. The CDR3: CASRPGQGGYGYTF. Written as DNA, the CDR3 is TGTGCCAGCAGACCGGGACAGGGAGGGTATGGCTACACCTTC.

The chain has TRBV14 and TRBJ1-3, with D hard to call. Deletions cut 0 bases from V and 0 bases from J, with 12 bases between. CDR3 length: 17 amino acids. In germline, CDR1 is SGHDN, CDR2 FVKESK. The CDR3 nucleotides are TGTGCCAGCAGCCAAGAAAAGGAGTTCCTCTCTGGAAACACCATATATTTT. It specifies CASSQEKEFLSGNTIYF.

The chain has TRBV11-1 and TRBJ2-5; D is ambiguous. Germline CDR1 reads SGHAT; CDR2 reads FQDESV (reference sequence). Trimming took off 1 base at V and 5 bases at J, with 8 bases between the two ends. This CDR3 spans 13 amino acids. DNA for the CDR3: TGTGCCAGCAGCTTAGAAGTGGCGGAGACCCAGTACTTC. Protein sequence: CASSLEVAETQYF.

The rearrangement joins TRBV19 to TRBJ1-1, with a possible D match to TRBD1 (5 bases). The V gene lost 2 bases and the J gene lost 4 bases, with 11 bases spanning the gap. This CDR3 comprises 14 residues. Germline loops: CDR1 LNHDA, CDR2 SQIVND (reference sequence). The CDR3 DNA follows: TGTGCCAGTAGTATATTTGCCGGGGGCACTGAAGCTTTCTTT. It yields the protein CASSIFAGGTEAFF.

The rearrangement joins TRBV5-1 to TRBJ1-4; D is perhaps TRBD1 (5 bases). This CDR3 region has 16 residues. Trimming took 0 bases from V and 6 from J, leaving 15 bases between them. Per germline, CDR1 SGHRS and CDR2 YFSETQ. The chain's CDR3 is CASSLESPGGHEKLFF. The CDR3 DNA reads TGCGCCAGCAGCTTGGAATCCCCCGGGGGACATGAAAAACTGTTTTTT.

The rearrangement links TRBV28 to TRBJ2-5; no clear D. Germline V gene lookup returns CDR1 MDHEN and CDR2 SYDVKM. The ends were cut back, 4 bases at V and 2 bases at J, with 11 bases in the middle. The CDR3 has 14 amino acids. The CDR3 DNA follows: TGTGCCAGCAGTTCCTGGGCGGATCAAGAGACCCAGTACTTC. Its protein product is CASSSWADQETQYF. Looking up the rest from reference TRBV28 and TRBJ2-5 gives the full variable domain: DVKVTQSSRYLVKRTGEKVFLECVQDMDHENMFWYRQDPGLGLRLIYFSYDVKMKEKGDIPEGYSVSREKKERFSLILESASTNQTSMYLCASSSWADQETQYFGPGTRLLVL.

The chain combines TRBV2 with TRBJ2-7; D unresolved. The germline V and J ends were trimmed by 4 bases and 2 bases, with 15 bases remaining between them. This CDR3 region has 15 residues. Per germline, CDR1 SNHLY and CDR2 FYNNEI. CDR3 nucleotide sequence: TGTGCCAGCAGTGGAAGAGACTTCGAGGCCTACGAGCAGTACTTC. It codes for CASSGRDFEAYEQYF.

This clone has at least ten counts. This sequence joins TRBV27 and TRBJ2-1; 7 nucleotides agree with TRBD1. CDR1 is MNHEY, CDR2 SMNVEV, per germline (reference sequence). The CDR3 extends over 13 amino acids. With 4 bases clipped from V and 8 bases from J, the junction kept 5 bases outside the gene matches. CDR3 coding DNA: TGTGCCAGCAGTTCAGTCACAGGGGATGAGCAGTTCTTC. The encoded protein is CASSSVTGDEQFF.

This rearrangement joins TRBV19 to TRBJ2-5, with 8 bases fitting TRBD1. CDR3 length: 15 amino acids. The J segment lost 4 bases and the V segment lost 6 bases, leaving 10 bases of the junction unmatched. The germline V gene encodes CDR1 LNHDA and CDR2 SQIVND (reference sequence). CDR3 nucleotide sequence: TGTGCCAGTAGGGACATTCAGGGGGCTGGAGAGACCCAGTACTTC. Protein product: CASRDIQGAGETQYF.

The genes are TRBV7-2 and TRBJ1-1; 9 positions match TRBD1. Germline CDR1 reads SGHTA; CDR2 reads FQGNSA. The CDR3 contains 19 residues. The V gene end was trimmed by 5 bases and the J gene end by 0 bases; junction bases not matched to a gene: 16. CDR3 region: CASSRTEGQGYSLNTEAFF. The DNA for the CDR3 is TGTGCCAGCAGCCGAACTGAGGGACAGGGTTATTCCTTGAACACTGAAGCTTTCTTT.

This clone was seen just once. This chain links TRBV23-1 with TRBJ2-4; D is undetermined. TRBV23-1 is assigned to the ORF class and has an uncertain function. The CDR3 totals 16 residues. V lost 0 bases and J 3 bases, leaving 12 bases between the germline ends. CDR3 loop: CASSQSFTLGKNIQYF. CDR3 nucleotide sequence: TGCGCCAGCAGTCAATCGTTCACTCTTGGCAAAAACATTCAGTACTTC.

V is TRBV11-2 and J is TRBJ2-1, with D hard to call. The CDR3 is 17 amino acids. The V end lost 3 bases, the J end lost 4 bases, and 19 bases lay between the germline ends. Germline-derived CDR1 and CDR2 are SGHAT and FQNNGV. CDR3 DNA sequence: TGTGCCAGCAGCTTCGAATCGGGCCTTCAGGTTTACAATGAGCAGTTCTTC. Amino acid sequence: CASSFESGLQVYNEQFF.

V is TRBV5-1 and J is TRBJ1-3, with a tentative D call TRBD1 (5 bases). CDR3 length equals 17 residues. V was pared by 0 bases and J by 3 bases, with 16 bases between. Germline V gives CDR1 SGHRS, CDR2 YFSETQ. CDR3: CASSLAGGKAVGNTIYF. CDR3 nucleotide sequence: TGCGCCAGCAGCTTGGCCGGGGGGAAAGCTGTTGGAAACACCATATATTTT.